A selection of T cell receptor beta chains follows, all from one sample in a study of T cells in Graves' hyperthyroidism and ophthalmopathy. TCRdb itself ran the multiplex PCR reads through MiXCR, one entry per CDR3 protein. The sample includes fewer than 450,000 distinct CDR3 sequences, 15% to 20% of them seen just once. Material for sequencing was blood. The receptors were gathered from a woman in her thirties with Graves' hyperthyroidism that later progressed to Graves' ophthalmopathy. CDR3s include the opening cysteine and the closing phenylalanine or tryptophan. The order of the fields is V gene, D gene, J gene, clone size, CDR3 DNA, CDR3 protein. The D gene is left open where the match is weak. Rows give clone size only sometimes, using once, few, many, or a class for an expanded clone.

>TRBV19|TRBD1|TRBJ1-2|many
TGTGCCAGTAGTGTGGACAGGGTCTATGGCTACACCTTC
CASSVDRVYGYTF
>TRBV12-3/TRBV12-4|-|TRBJ2-2|many
TGTGCCAGCAGCAGATCGGCCGGGGAGCTGTTTTTT
CASSRSAGELFF
>TRBV2|-|TRBJ1-2|-
TGTGCCAGCAGAAGTGGGGGCGGAACATATGGCTACACCTTC
CASRSGGGTYGYTF
>TRBV27|TRBD1|TRBJ2-4|many
TGTGCCAGCAGCCCCAAGGGACAGACTCTTTCGGCTCTGCAGAGCATTCAGTACTTC
CASSPKGQTLSALQSIQYF
>TRBV10-3|-|TRBJ1-6|few
TGTGCCATCAGTGGGGGGCAAGCCGTGGGATCCCTCCACTTT
CAISGGQAVGSLHF
>TRBV9|TRBD1|TRBJ1-2|few
TGTGCCAGCAGCGTACAGACCGGGACAGGGCAGTTGACCTTC
CASSVQTGTGQLTF
>TRBV30|-|TRBJ2-7|many
TGTGCCTGGAGTCCTGCAGGAAATTCCTACGAGCAGTACTTC
CAWSPAGNSYEQYF
>TRBV4-1|-|TRBJ2-2|-
TGCGCCAGCAGCCAAGGGCAGGCATCAGGGGAGCTGTTTTTT
CASSQGQASGELFF
>TRBV20-1|-|TRBJ2-5|many
TGCAGTGCTCCCCAGGGGGGACTCCAAGAGACCCAGTACTTC
CSAPQGGLQETQYF
>TRBV11-2|TRBD1|TRBJ2-1|many
TGTGCCAGCAGCTCAGGTCGGACAGGGGTGGACAATGAGCAGTTCTTC
CASSSGRTGVDNEQFF
>TRBV19|-|TRBJ1-1|many
TGTGCCAGTAGTATTAGTCGGGCGAGCTACACTGAAGCTTTCTTT
CASSISRASYTEAFF
>TRBV2|TRBD1|TRBJ1-4|many
TGTGCCAGCAGGACAGGGGAAGAACTTGAAAAACTGTTTTTT
CASRTGEELEKLFF
>TRBV4-1|TRBD1|TRBJ1-4|few
TGCGCCAGCAGCCACTACCCGGGACAGGGGGATGAAAAACTGTTTTTT
CASSHYPGQGDEKLFF
>TRBV18|TRBD1|TRBJ2-5|-
TGTGCCAGCTCACCACTCTGGACAGGGGCGCAAGAGACCCAGTACTTC
CASSPLWTGAQETQYF
>TRBV24-1|TRBD1|TRBJ2-5|many
TGTGCCACCAGTGATTTTGACAGGGAAGAGACCCAGTACTTC
CATSDFDREETQYF
>TRBV20-1|-|TRBJ2-1|once
TGCAGTGCTGCAAACCACACGCCTAACCCACTCAATGAGCAGTTCTTC
CSAANHTPNPLNEQFF
>TRBV4-1|-|TRBJ2-3|few
TGCGCCAGCAGCCAAGAGTCCCCGGGCTATGGGACAGATACGCAGTATTTT
CASSQESPGYGTDTQYF
>TRBV12-3/TRBV12-4|TRBD2|TRBJ2-6|-
TGTGCCAGCAGCCCTTCGGGGGGGGTCTCTGGGGCCAACGTCCTGACTTTC
CASSPSGGVSGANVLTF
>TRBV20-1|TRBD1|TRBJ2-6|-
TGCAGTGCTATCGACAGGGGTGGGGCCAACGCCCTGACTTTC
CSAIDRGGANALTF
>TRBV27|TRBD2|TRBJ2-3|-
TGTGCCAGCAATTCCCGATTCGTACTAGCGGGATTGAGAACAGATACGCAGTATTTT
CASNSRFVLAGLRTDTQYF
>TRBV4-1|-|TRBJ1-1|few
TGCGCCAGCAGCCAACCCTCCACAGTTAACACTGAAGCTTTCTTT
CASSQPSTVNTEAFF
>TRBV7-9|-|TRBJ2-5|many
TGTGCCAGCAGCTTAGCTGGCGCGGTCGAGACCCAGTACTTC
CASSLAGAVETQYF
>TRBV2|TRBD1|TRBJ1-1|many
TGTGCCAGCAGCCAGGACAGGGGGCATTCCTTGGACACTGAAGCTTTCTTT
CASSQDRGHSLDTEAFF
>TRBV10-1|TRBD2|TRBJ2-3|-
TGCGCCAGCAGCGACCGGGACTACCGTCCCGCTAGCACAGATACGCAGTATTTT
CASSDRDYRPASTDTQYF
>TRBV5-1|-|TRBJ2-3|many
TGCGCCAGCAGCTTACTAGGGGCAAGTACAGATACGCAGTATTTT
CASSLLGASTDTQYF
>TRBV15|-|TRBJ1-2|few
TGTGCCACCAGCAGTCCGGGGGCCGGCTATGGCTACACCTTC
CATSSPGAGYGYTF
>TRBV27|TRBD2|TRBJ2-1|many
TGTGCCAGCACGACTAGCGGACTCTACAATGAGCAGTTCTTC
CASTTSGLYNEQFF
>TRBV28|TRBD1|TRBJ1-2|many
TGTGCCAGCAGTTGGGACAGCTATAGCTACACCTTC
CASSWDSYSYTF
>TRBV10-1|-|TRBJ2-5|once
TGCGCCAGCAGTATAGACAGTCTCTGTAGGGAGACCCAGTACTTC
CASSIDSLCRETQYF
>TRBV11-2|TRBD2|TRBJ2-7|-
TGTGCCAGCAGCCGACCAGCGGGGGATCAGTACGAGCAGTACTTC
CASSRPAGDQYEQYF
>TRBV13|-|TRBJ2-3|few
TGTGCCAGCAGCTTAGGAGTCTTCTCCACAGATACGCAGTATTTT
CASSLGVFSTDTQYF
>TRBV5-5|-|TRBJ1-2|-
TGTGACAGCAGCTTGGTTTCAGAAGAAAACTATGGCTACACCTTC
CDSSLVSEENYGYTF
>TRBV11-2|-|TRBJ2-3|-
TGTGCCAGCAGCTTAGGGGAGCGTACGCAGTATTTT
CASSLGERTQYF
>TRBV29-1|-|TRBJ2-7|few
TGCAGCGTTGTTCTCCCCGAGGAGCTTTCCGAGCAGTACTTC
CSVVLPEELSEQYF
>TRBV28|-|TRBJ2-1|many
TGTGCCAGCAGTTTGCAGGGCAGATACAATGAGCAGTTCTTC
CASSLQGRYNEQFF
>TRBV20-1|TRBD2|TRBJ2-2|many
TGCAGTGCTAGAACTAGCGGGTCACCCACCGGGGAGCTGTTTTTT
CSARTSGSPTGELFF
>TRBV20-1|TRBD1|TRBJ2-3|many
TGCAGTGCTAGAGTGGGACAGGCCCTTGGGGATACGCAGTATTTT
CSARVGQALGDTQYF
>TRBV4-1|-|TRBJ2-7|many
TGCGCCAGCAGCCAGGCCACAGGGCGGTACGAGCAGTACTTC
CASSQATGRYEQYF
>TRBV20-1|-|TRBJ1-1|few
TGCAGTGCTAGCCCCTATACCACTGAAGCTTTCTTT
CSASPYTTEAFF
>TRBV5-1|-|TRBJ2-7|few
TGCGCCAGCAGCTTGCAGAGCGGGTCCTCGCCTCCCTACGAGCAGTACTTC
CASSLQSGSSPPYEQYF
>TRBV7-2|-|TRBJ2-1|many
TGTGCCAGCAGCTTTTCGGGACCCCAGGCGGACAACAATGAGCAGTTCTTC
CASSFSGPQADNNEQFF
>TRBV25-1|-|TRBJ2-3|many
TGTGCCAGCAGTGAAGGTTGGGTGAGATCCCGGGGGACAGATACGCAGTATTTT
CASSEGWVRSRGTDTQYF
>TRBV19|-|TRBJ2-7|-
TGTGCCAGTAGCACCGGACGGAGCTCCTACGAGCAGTACTTC
CASSTGRSSYEQYF
>TRBV7-9|TRBD2|TRBJ2-5|many
TGTGCCAGCAGCACCACGGGAAGCCTAGCGGAGTACCAAGAGACCCAGTACTTC
CASSTTGSLAEYQETQYF
>TRBV5-1|TRBD2|TRBJ2-3|many
TGCGCCAGCAGCTTACGGACTAGCGGGGAGGGCGGCACAGATACGCAGTATTTT
CASSLRTSGEGGTDTQYF
>TRBV2|-|TRBJ2-7|many
TGTGCCAGCAGAAGGACCGGGACGGCGGGCGGCGAGCAGTACTTC
CASRRTGTAGGEQYF
>TRBV7-9|-|TRBJ2-7|-
TGTGCCAGCACACTGGCAGGGGAATACGAGCAGTACTTC
CASTLAGEYEQYF
>TRBV10-2|TRBD1|TRBJ1-6|many
TGCGCCAGCAGAGGGACAGGGGGTCGGGTAACCCTCCACTTT
CASRGTGGRVTLHF